The 2 T cell receptor beta chains reported below all come from one sample, sequenced in a study of a mutant IDH1 vaccine in newly diagnosed glioma. Their target antigens are unknown. Stated time point: week 47, end of study. Each vaccine dose was 300 ug of mutant IDH1 20-mer peptide, with topical imiquimod. The assay was immunoSEQ multiplex PCR, and TCRdb's table has in-frame clones only and misses some. The sample has tens of thousands of clones, about four fifths seen once. Sample: PBMCs, taken from a glioma patient whose treatment included an IDH1 peptide vaccine. Receptors originate from a man aged 30 to 39 with glioma.

Worth noting for this clone: The same CDR3 is also encoded by other DNA sequences in this sample. The chain is built from TRBV15 and TRBJ1-6; D is uncertain. V lost 0 bases to trimming and J lost 1 base, with 4 bases between them. In germline, CDR1 is LNHNV, CDR2 YYDKDF (reference sequence). The CDR3 consists of 15 residues. The CDR3 protein is CATSREGSYNSPLHF. The DNA for the CDR3 is TGTGCCACCAGCAGAGAAGGGTCCTATAATTCACCCCTCCACTTT.

The chain carries TRBV9 and TRBJ1-4, with a weak D call TRBD1 (6 bases). The CDR3 consists of 17 residues. Trimming took off 0 bases at V and 4 bases at J, with 16 bases between the two ends. Germline-derived CDR1 and CDR2 are SGDLS and YYNGEE. Written as DNA, the CDR3 is TGTGCCAGCAGCGTAGGTGATTGGGGGGCGTTTAATGAAAAACTGTTTTTT. It codes for CASSVGDWGAFNEKLFF. The variable domain in full, completed from reference TRBV9 and TRBJ1-4, reads DSGVTQTPKHLITATGQRVTLRCSPRSGDLSVYWYQQSLDQGLQFLIQYYNGEERAKGNILERFSAQQFPDLHSELNLSSLELGDSALYFCASSVGDWGAFNEKLFFGSGTQLSVL.